This T cell receptor (beta chain) is from a study of siplizumab effects on memory and regulatory T cells. Study-level findings and limits: Unstimulated subsets were the mapping target of only a minor fraction of alloreactive clones. Naive T cells seemed more diverse than memory cells and seemed major alloresponse contributors. A significant reduction in alloreactive sequences traceable to unstimulated CD4+ memory cells was produced by siplizumab.

Comments on this clone: Its antigen is not known.

From germline, CDR1 is MNHEY and CDR2 SMNVEV (reference sequence). The CDR3 length is 13 residues. Trimming stripped 2 bases from V and 6 bases from J, with 8 bases between. Measured with immunoSEQ multiplex PCR; TCRdb has only the in-frame clones, and not every one. The sample lists over 85,000 clones, over 85% occurring once. This sequence originates from a human donor in good health. What was sequenced was CD8+ T cells sorted from blood. The V call is TRBV27, the J call TRBJ1-5; D is unresolved. This CDR3 is CASSLMVRQPQHF. CDR3 in DNA: TGTGCCAGCAGTTTAATGGTTCGTCAGCCCCAGCATTTT.